The rows below give T cell receptor beta chains drawn from one sample of a study of T cells after yellow fever vaccination. From the 5' RACE reads, TCRdb called clonotypes with MiXCR, one entry per CDR3 protein. The sample shows around 120,000 distinct CDR3 sequences, 7.2% of them seen only once. This specimen was CD4+ T cells sorted from PBMCs, taken roughly 45 days after the first yellow fever vaccination. The receptors shown here come from a man aged 18 to 30 who received the YFV17D yellow fever vaccine. The CDR3 runs from the conserved cysteine through the conserved F or W. A D gene is named only where the DNA matches it firmly. Clone size is given for some rows only: seen once, a few or many times, or a class if the clone is expanded.

cdr3_aa: CASSTRDTSGNTIYF
cdr3_nt: TGTGCCAGCAGCACCCGGGACACCTCTGGAAACACCATATATTTT
clone_size: many
j_call: TRBJ1-3
d_call: NA
v_call: TRBV4-2

cdr3_aa: CASRRRDRATEAFF
cdr3_nt: TGTGCCAGCAGACGCCGGGACAGGGCAACTGAAGCTTTCTTT
clone_size: many
j_call: TRBJ1-1
d_call: TRBD1
v_call: TRBV6-5

cdr3_aa: CSAPGQGMNTEAFF
cdr3_nt: TGCAGCGCCCCGGGACAGGGAATGAACACTGAAGCTTTCTTT
clone_size: many
j_call: TRBJ1-1
d_call: TRBD1
v_call: TRBV29-1

cdr3_aa: CASSLAAAKRNQPQHF
cdr3_nt: TGTGCCAGCAGTTTAGCGGCAGCCAAGCGCAATCAGCCCCAGCATTTT
clone_size: few
j_call: TRBJ1-5
d_call: NA
v_call: TRBV28

cdr3_aa: CASSDIGRTLHF
cdr3_nt: TGTGCCAGCAGTGATATTGGGAGAACCCTCCACTTT
clone_size: many
j_call: TRBJ1-6
d_call: NA
v_call: TRBV2

cdr3_aa: CASSLGTLAGGPDTQYF
cdr3_nt: TGCGCCAGCAGCTTGGGGACTTTAGCGGGGGGGCCAGATACGCAGTATTTT
clone_size: NA
j_call: TRBJ2-3
d_call: TRBD2
v_call: TRBV5-1

cdr3_aa: CASSAVDRGWTEAFF
cdr3_nt: TGTGCCAGCAGCGCCGTCGACAGGGGTTGGACTGAAGCTTTCTTT
clone_size: many
j_call: TRBJ1-1
d_call: TRBD1
v_call: TRBV9

cdr3_aa: CASSLGSVEAFF
cdr3_nt: TGTGCCAGCAGTTTGGGCAGCGTAGAAGCTTTCTTT
clone_size: many
j_call: TRBJ1-1
d_call: NA
v_call: TRBV12-3/TRBV12-4

cdr3_aa: CASRPRAGNGYTF
cdr3_nt: TGTGCCAGCAGACCTAGGGCAGGGAATGGCTACACCTTC
clone_size: many
j_call: TRBJ1-2
d_call: NA
v_call: TRBV7-8

cdr3_aa: CASSQGSGGKLFF
cdr3_nt: TGTGCCAGCAGCCAGGGATCTGGTGGAAAACTGTTTTTT
clone_size: many
j_call: TRBJ1-4
d_call: NA
v_call: TRBV14

cdr3_aa: CSARDQWGGNEKLFF
cdr3_nt: TGCAGTGCTAGAGATCAATGGGGGGGTAATGAAAAACTGTTTTTT
clone_size: many
j_call: TRBJ1-4
d_call: NA
v_call: TRBV20-1

cdr3_aa: CAIGSGYEQYF
cdr3_nt: TGTGCCATAGGTTCGGGCTACGAGCAGTACTTC
clone_size: many
j_call: TRBJ2-7
d_call: NA
v_call: TRBV2

cdr3_aa: CASISPGGRGYTF
cdr3_nt: TGTGCCAGCATATCCCCCGGGGGAAGAGGCTACACCTTC
clone_size: many
j_call: TRBJ1-2
d_call: NA
v_call: TRBV7-2

cdr3_aa: CASSPLQGRLDTQYF
cdr3_nt: TGCGCCAGCAGCCCCCTACAGGGACGGTTGGATACGCAGTATTTT
clone_size: many
j_call: TRBJ2-3
d_call: NA
v_call: TRBV4-3

cdr3_aa: CASSPRGRSSGANVLTF
cdr3_nt: TGCGCCAGCAGCCCCCGCGGGAGGTCCTCTGGGGCCAACGTCCTGACTTTC
clone_size: few
j_call: TRBJ2-6
d_call: TRBD2
v_call: TRBV4-1

cdr3_aa: CASSPGFGYTF
cdr3_nt: TGTGCCAGCAGCCCAGGGTTTGGCTACACCTTC
clone_size: many
j_call: TRBJ1-2
d_call: NA
v_call: TRBV7-9

cdr3_aa: CASSLGRGGSRDIQYF
cdr3_nt: TGTGCCAGCAGCCTCGGACGGGGAGGTTCTAGGGACATTCAGTACTTC
clone_size: NA
j_call: TRBJ2-4
d_call: NA
v_call: TRBV7-2

cdr3_aa: CASSPGRGRTFNEQFF
cdr3_nt: TGTGCCAGCAGCCCAGGGCGGGGGCGAACCTTTAATGAGCAGTTCTTC
clone_size: many
j_call: TRBJ2-1
d_call: NA
v_call: TRBV7-2

cdr3_aa: CASSLSLAGRYEQFF
cdr3_nt: TGCGCCAGCAGCTTGTCTCTAGCGGGTAGATATGAGCAGTTCTTC
clone_size: many
j_call: TRBJ2-1
d_call: TRBD2
v_call: TRBV5-1

cdr3_aa: CASNDRAGAEAFF
cdr3_nt: TGTGCCAGCAATGACAGGGCCGGGGCTGAAGCTTTCTTT
clone_size: many
j_call: TRBJ1-1
d_call: TRBD1
v_call: TRBV6-1

cdr3_aa: CASSLTSGGAEDTQYF
cdr3_nt: TGCGCCAGCAGCTTGACTAGCGGGGGGGCGGAAGATACGCAGTATTTT
clone_size: many
j_call: TRBJ2-3
d_call: TRBD2
v_call: TRBV5-1

cdr3_aa: CASSGPHPNTEAFF
cdr3_nt: TGCGCCAGCAGCGGGCCGCACCCGAACACTGAAGCTTTCTTT
clone_size: many
j_call: TRBJ1-1
d_call: NA
v_call: TRBV5-1

cdr3_aa: CASSTLRGQETQYF
cdr3_nt: TGTGCCAGCAGTACACTCCGCGGGCAAGAGACCCAGTACTTC
clone_size: many
j_call: TRBJ2-5
d_call: NA
v_call: TRBV6-2/TRBV6-3

cdr3_aa: CASTRGQGANEQFF
cdr3_nt: TGCGCCAGCACCAGGGGACAGGGGGCCAATGAGCAGTTCTTC
clone_size: many
j_call: TRBJ2-1
d_call: TRBD1
v_call: TRBV10-2

cdr3_aa: CASSLSGQPYNEQFF
cdr3_nt: TGTGCCAGCAGCTTGTCCGGACAACCCTACAATGAGCAGTTCTTC
clone_size: few
j_call: TRBJ2-1
d_call: NA
v_call: TRBV5-4

cdr3_aa: CASSLVSPRPFGEQYF
cdr3_nt: TGTGCCAGCAGCTTAGTCTCCCCGAGGCCCTTCGGCGAGCAGTACTTC
clone_size: many
j_call: TRBJ2-7
d_call: NA
v_call: TRBV7-8

cdr3_aa: CASSPRGVNTEAFF
cdr3_nt: TGTGCCAGCAGCCCAAGAGGGGTGAACACTGAAGCTTTCTTT
clone_size: many
j_call: TRBJ1-1
d_call: NA
v_call: TRBV14

cdr3_aa: CASSLAMSDTQYF
cdr3_nt: TGCGCCAGCAGCTTGGCCATGAGTGATACGCAGTATTTT
clone_size: many
j_call: TRBJ2-3
d_call: NA
v_call: TRBV5-1

cdr3_aa: CSSSMGVTIGETQYF
cdr3_nt: TGCAGCTCTTCGATGGGGGTAACTATCGGAGAGACCCAGTACTTC
clone_size: many
j_call: TRBJ2-5
d_call: NA
v_call: TRBV20-1

cdr3_aa: CASNGGTPGNEQFF
cdr3_nt: TGTGCCAGCAATGGAGGGACGCCCGGGAATGAGCAGTTCTTC
clone_size: many
j_call: TRBJ2-1
d_call: NA
v_call: TRBV6-1

cdr3_aa: CASEGRGRGSGANVLTF
cdr3_nt: TGTGCCAGCGAGGGGCGGGGAAGGGGCTCTGGGGCCAACGTCCTGACTTTC
clone_size: once
j_call: TRBJ2-6
d_call: NA
v_call: TRBV6-1

cdr3_aa: CASSPFWDRGPYEQYF
cdr3_nt: TGTGCCAGCTCCCCTTTTTGGGACAGGGGCCCCTACGAGCAGTACTTC
clone_size: many
j_call: TRBJ2-7
d_call: TRBD1
v_call: TRBV18

cdr3_aa: CASRRDRGLTNTGELFF
cdr3_nt: TGTGCCAGCAGGAGGGACAGGGGCCTTACGAACACCGGGGAGCTGTTTTTT
clone_size: NA
j_call: TRBJ2-2
d_call: TRBD1
v_call: TRBV27

cdr3_aa: CASSHQNYNSPLHF
cdr3_nt: TGTGCCAGCAGCCATCAGAACTATAATTCACCCCTCCACTTT
clone_size: many
j_call: TRBJ1-6
d_call: NA
v_call: TRBV6-1

cdr3_aa: CASSQNWGTEYGYTF
cdr3_nt: TGCGCCAGCAGCCAGAACTGGGGGACTGAGTATGGCTACACCTTC
clone_size: many
j_call: TRBJ1-2
d_call: NA
v_call: TRBV4-3

cdr3_aa: CASSLNRGKNTEAFF
cdr3_nt: TGTGCCAGCAGCCTGAATCGAGGCAAGAACACTGAAGCTTTCTTT
clone_size: many
j_call: TRBJ1-1
d_call: NA
v_call: TRBV2

cdr3_aa: CARSQGVGIEQYF
cdr3_nt: TGTGCCAGATCGCAGGGGGTAGGGATCGAGCAGTACTTC
clone_size: NA
j_call: TRBJ2-7
d_call: TRBD1
v_call: TRBV30

cdr3_aa: CTSSSRTVTRTEAFF
cdr3_nt: TGCACCAGCAGTTCCCGGACTGTTACTCGCACTGAAGCTTTCTTT
clone_size: few
j_call: TRBJ1-1
d_call: NA
v_call: TRBV27

cdr3_aa: CASSLLSEQFF
cdr3_nt: TGTGCCAGCAGTTTACTAAGTGAGCAGTTCTTC
clone_size: many
j_call: TRBJ2-1
d_call: NA
v_call: TRBV12-3/TRBV12-4

cdr3_aa: CASIGGPTGELFF
cdr3_nt: TGCGCCAGCATTGGGGGGCCCACCGGGGAGCTGTTTTTT
clone_size: many
j_call: TRBJ2-2
d_call: NA
v_call: TRBV5-1

cdr3_aa: CASSLGLVRETQYF
cdr3_nt: TGTGCCAGCAGCCTCGGACTAGTAAGAGAGACCCAGTACTTC
clone_size: many
j_call: TRBJ2-5
d_call: TRBD2
v_call: TRBV14

cdr3_aa: CASSHPGAGHYNEQFF
cdr3_nt: TGTGCCAGCAGCCACCCAGGCGCGGGGCACTACAATGAGCAGTTCTTC
clone_size: many
j_call: TRBJ2-1
d_call: NA
v_call: TRBV5-6

cdr3_aa: CASSQGSASPLHF
cdr3_nt: TGCGCCAGCAGCCAAGGGTCAGCTTCACCCCTCCACTTT
clone_size: NA
j_call: TRBJ1-6
d_call: NA
v_call: TRBV4-1

cdr3_aa: CASSQVSGENYNEQFF
cdr3_nt: TGTGCCAGCAGCCAAGTAAGCGGGGAGAACTACAATGAGCAGTTCTTC
clone_size: many
j_call: TRBJ2-1
d_call: TRBD2
v_call: TRBV14

cdr3_aa: CATSDPRGAGDTQYF
cdr3_nt: TGTGCCACCAGTGACCCCCGCGGGGCCGGAGATACGCAGTATTTT
clone_size: many
j_call: TRBJ2-3
d_call: NA
v_call: TRBV24-1

cdr3_aa: CASSGGAGREAFF
cdr3_nt: TGTGCCAGCAGCGGGGGTGCAGGGAGGGAAGCTTTCTTT
clone_size: few
j_call: TRBJ1-1
d_call: NA
v_call: TRBV7-2